This T cell receptor beta chain emerged from a study of blood T cell dynamics during melanoma immunotherapy. Time point of the sample: week 3, after first cycle of checkpoint inhibitor. Germline values: CDR1 MDHEN, CDR2 SYDVKM. Trimming stripped 6 bases from V and 7 bases from J, with 12 bases between. The CDR3 consists of 13 residues. Data came from immunoSEQ multiplex PCR; TCRdb stores just in-frame clones and leaves some out. In the table there are approximately 7,600 clones, more than 75% of which are singletons. The TCR sequence derives from a human donor with melanoma. The V call is TRBV28, the J call TRBJ1-4; D not certain. Sequenced material: blood, taken from a patient treated with checkpoint blockade. CDR3 sequence: CASSSTPVEKLFF. The CDR3 region has the DNA TGTGCCAGCAGCTCCACGCCTGTTGAAAAACTGTTTTTT. Combining the CDR3 with reference TRBV28 and TRBJ1-4 gives the whole variable domain DVKVTQSSRYLVKRTGEKVFLECVQDMDHENMFWYRQDPGLGLRLIYFSYDVKMKEKGDIPEGYSVSREKKERFSLILESASTNQTSMYLCASSSTPVEKLFFGSGTQLSVL.